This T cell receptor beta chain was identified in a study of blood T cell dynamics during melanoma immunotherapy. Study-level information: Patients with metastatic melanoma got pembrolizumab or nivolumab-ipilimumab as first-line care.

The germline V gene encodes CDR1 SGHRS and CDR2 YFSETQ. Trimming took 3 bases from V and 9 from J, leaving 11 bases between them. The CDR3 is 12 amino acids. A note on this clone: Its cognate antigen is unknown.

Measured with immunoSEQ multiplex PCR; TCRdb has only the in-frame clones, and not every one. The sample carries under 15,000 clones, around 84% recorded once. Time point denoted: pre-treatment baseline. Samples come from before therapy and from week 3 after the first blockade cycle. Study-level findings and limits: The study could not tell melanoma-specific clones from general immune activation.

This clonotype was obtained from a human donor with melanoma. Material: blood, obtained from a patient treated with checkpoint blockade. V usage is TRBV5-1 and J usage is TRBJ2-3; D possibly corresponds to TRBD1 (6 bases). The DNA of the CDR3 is TGCGCCAGCAGCTCATACAGGGAAACGCAGTATTTT. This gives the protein CASSSYRETQYF.